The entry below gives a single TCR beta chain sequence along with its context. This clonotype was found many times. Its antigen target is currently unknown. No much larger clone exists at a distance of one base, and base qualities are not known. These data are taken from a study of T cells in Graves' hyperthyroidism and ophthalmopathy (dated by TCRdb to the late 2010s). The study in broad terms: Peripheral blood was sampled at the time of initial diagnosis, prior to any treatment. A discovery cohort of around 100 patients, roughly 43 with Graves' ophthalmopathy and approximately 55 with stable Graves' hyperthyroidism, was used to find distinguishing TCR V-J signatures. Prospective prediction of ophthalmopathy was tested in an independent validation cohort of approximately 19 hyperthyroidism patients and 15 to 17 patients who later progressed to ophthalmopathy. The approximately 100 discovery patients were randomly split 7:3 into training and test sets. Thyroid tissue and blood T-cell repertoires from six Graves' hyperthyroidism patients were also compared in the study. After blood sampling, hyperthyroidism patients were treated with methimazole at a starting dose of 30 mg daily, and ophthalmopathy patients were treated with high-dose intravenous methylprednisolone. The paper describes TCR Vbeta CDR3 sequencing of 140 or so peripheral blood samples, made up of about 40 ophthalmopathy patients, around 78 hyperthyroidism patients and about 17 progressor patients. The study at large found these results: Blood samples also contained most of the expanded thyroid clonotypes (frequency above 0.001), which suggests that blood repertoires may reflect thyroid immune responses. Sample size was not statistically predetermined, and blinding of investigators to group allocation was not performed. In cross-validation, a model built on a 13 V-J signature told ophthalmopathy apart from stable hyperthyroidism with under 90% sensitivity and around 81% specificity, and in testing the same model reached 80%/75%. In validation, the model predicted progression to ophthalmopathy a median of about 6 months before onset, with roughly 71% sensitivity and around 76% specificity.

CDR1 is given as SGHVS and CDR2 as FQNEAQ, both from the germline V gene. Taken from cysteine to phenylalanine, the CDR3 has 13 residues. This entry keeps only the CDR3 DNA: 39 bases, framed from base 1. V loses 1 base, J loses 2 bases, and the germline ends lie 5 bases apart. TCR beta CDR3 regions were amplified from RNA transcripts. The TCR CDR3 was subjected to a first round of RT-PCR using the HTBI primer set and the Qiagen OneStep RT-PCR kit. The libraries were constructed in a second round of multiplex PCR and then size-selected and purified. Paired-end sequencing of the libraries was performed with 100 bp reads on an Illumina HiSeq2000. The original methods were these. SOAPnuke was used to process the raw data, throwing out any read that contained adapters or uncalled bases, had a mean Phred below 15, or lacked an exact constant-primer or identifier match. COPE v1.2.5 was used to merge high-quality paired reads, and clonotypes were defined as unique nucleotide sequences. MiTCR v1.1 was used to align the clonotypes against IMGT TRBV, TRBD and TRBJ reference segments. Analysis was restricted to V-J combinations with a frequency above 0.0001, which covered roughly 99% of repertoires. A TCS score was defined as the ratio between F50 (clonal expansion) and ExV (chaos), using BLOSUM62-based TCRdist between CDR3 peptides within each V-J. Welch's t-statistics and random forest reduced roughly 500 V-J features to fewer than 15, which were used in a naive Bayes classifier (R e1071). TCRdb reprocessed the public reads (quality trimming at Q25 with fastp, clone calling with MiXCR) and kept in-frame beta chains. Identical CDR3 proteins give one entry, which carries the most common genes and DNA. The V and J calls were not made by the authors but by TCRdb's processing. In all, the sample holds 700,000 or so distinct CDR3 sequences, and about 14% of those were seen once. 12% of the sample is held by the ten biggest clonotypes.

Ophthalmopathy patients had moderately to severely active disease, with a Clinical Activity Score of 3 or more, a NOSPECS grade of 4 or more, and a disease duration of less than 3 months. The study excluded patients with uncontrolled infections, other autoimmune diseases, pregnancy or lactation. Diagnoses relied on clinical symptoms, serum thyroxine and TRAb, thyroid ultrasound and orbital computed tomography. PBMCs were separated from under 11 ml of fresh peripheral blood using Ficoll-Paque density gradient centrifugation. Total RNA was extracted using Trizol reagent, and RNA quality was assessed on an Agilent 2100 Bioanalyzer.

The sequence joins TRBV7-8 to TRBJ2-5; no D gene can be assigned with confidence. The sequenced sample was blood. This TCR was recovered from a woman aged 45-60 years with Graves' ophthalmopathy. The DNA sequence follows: TGTGCCAGCAGCTTAGACCAACAAGAGACCCAGTACTTC. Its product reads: CASSLDQQETQYF.